This T cell receptor (beta chain) was sequenced for a study of OX40 agonist ivuxolimab in advanced cancers. Study information: Three dose-escalation patients had partial responses: one with hepatocellular carcinoma and two with cutaneous melanoma.

Libraries were prepared by immunoSEQ multiplex PCR; TCRdb keeps only in-frame clonotypes and omits some of them. The sample lists about 120,000 clones; approximately 89% were seen once. As to this clone: Its antigen is unknown. This specimen includes other DNA sequences encoding the same CDR3.

Points from the study as a whole: The study found that CD8+ T cells averaged more expanded clones than CD4+.

This clonotype was sampled from an adult with an advanced solid tumor such as melanoma, head and neck, liver or kidney cancer. The specimen comprised CD4+ or CD8+ T cells sorted from blood, sampled in a trial of the OX40 agonist ivuxolimab.

As DNA, the CDR3 is TGTGCCAGCAGCTTAGATTTAGACCAAGAGACCCAGTACTTC. Residues: CASSLDLDQETQYF. The J gene is TRBJ2-5, the V gene TRBV7-2; D gene uncertain. This CDR3 comprises 14 residues. Germline CDR1 and CDR2: SGHTA and FQGNSA. The V end lost 1 base, the J end lost 0 bases, and 6 bases lay between the germline ends.